The next 6 T cell receptor beta chains were all read from a single sample in a study of blood T cell repertoires in COVID-19. Profiled with immunoSEQ multiplex PCR; TCRdb holds only in-frame clones, not every one. Of about 320,000 clones in the sample, around 85% were seen once. Sequencing was done on a sample of PBMCs or T cells enriched from blood (not recorded which). The receptors derive from a young woman who had been exposed to COVID-19.

The chain couples TRBV6-5 to TRBJ2-1; 9 nucleotides match TRBD1. This CDR3 is 14 amino acids long. The V segment lost 7 bases and the J segment 9 bases; nucleotides outside the gene matches: 10. CDR1 is MNHEY, CDR2 SVGAGI, per germline. The CDR3 loop reads CASNSDRGRSEQFF. The CDR3 DNA reads TGTGCCAGCAATTCGGACAGGGGACGCAGTGAGCAGTTCTTC.

The J gene is TRBJ1-6, the V gene TRBV27; D perhaps matches TRBD1 (6 bases). Germline CDR1 MNHEY, CDR2 SMNVEV (reference sequence). Trimming removed 8 bases from V and 4 bases from J, with 18 bases in between. There are 16 residues in the CDR3. Here the CDR3 reads CASGTIEGFYNSPLHF. DNA of the CDR3: TGTGCCAGCGGGACAATTGAGGGTTTTTATAATTCACCCCTCCACTTT.

The chain combines TRBV30 with TRBJ2-2; perhaps TRBD2 as D (6 bases). V lost 6 bases and J lost 4, with 18 bases in between. The CDR3 runs 15 residues. Germline V lookup: CDR1 GTSNPN, CDR2 SVGIG (reference sequence). CDR3 amino acids: CACLAPGLITGELFF. CDR3 sequence (DNA): TGTGCCTGCCTTGCTCCGGGACTGATCACCGGGGAGCTGTTTTTT. Looking up the rest from reference TRBV30 and TRBJ2-2 gives the full variable domain: SQTIHQWPATLVQPVGSPLSLECTVEGTSNPNLYWYRQAAGRGLQLLFYSVGIGQISSEVPQNLSASRPQDRQFILSSKKLLLSDSGFYLCACLAPGLITGELFFGEGSRLTVL.

The chain joins TRBV5-1 to TRBJ2-1; 13 nucleotides match TRBD2. V lost 4 bases to trimming and J lost 7 bases; unmatched junction nucleotides: 5. CDR1 and CDR2 from the germline V gene are SGHRS and YFSETQ. This CDR3 is built from 15 residues. This CDR3 is CASSRGTSGINEQFF. The CDR3 nucleotides read TGCGCCAGCAGCAGGGGGACTAGCGGGATTAATGAGCAGTTCTTC.

V is TRBV5-5 and J is TRBJ2-3; the D gene is possibly TRBD1 (5 bases). V lost 2 bases and J 0 bases, leaving 13 bases between the germline ends. The CDR3 sequence is 16 residues long. The V gene's germline CDR1 is SGHKS and CDR2 YYEKEE (reference sequence). CDR3 loop: CASSFRQPTSTDTQYF. The CDR3 nucleotides are TGTGCCAGCAGCTTCAGACAGCCTACTAGCACAGATACGCAGTATTTT.

This chain connects TRBV5-4 to TRBJ2-3, with TRBD2 matching 9 bases. Germline CDR1 and CDR2: SGHNT and YYREEE (reference sequence). This CDR3 is built from 17 residues. With 2 bases clipped from V and 0 bases from J, the junction kept 7 bases outside the gene matches. DNA for the CDR3: TGTGCCAGCAGCTTATCCCCGGGACTAGCAAGCACAGATACGCAGTATTTT. It is translated as CASSLSPGLASTDTQYF.